These 5 T cell receptor beta chains were sequenced from one sample in a study of blood T cell repertoires in COVID-19. The repertoire was sequenced with immunoSEQ multiplex PCR; TCRdb's copy has only in-frame clones and lacks some. The table lists about 200,000 clones, 65% to 85% of them singletons. The material sequenced was peripheral blood. These receptors were collected from a man in his forties or fifties with acute or convalescent COVID-19.

The rearrangement links TRBV27 to TRBJ2-1, with D possibly being TRBD1 (6 bases). Trimming pared 4 bases from V and 6 bases from J, leaving 22 bases between. Germline lookup yields CDR1 MNHEY and CDR2 SMNVEV (reference sequence). The CDR3 loop spans 17 amino acids. The CDR3 DNA is TGTGCCAGCAGTTCGCCCAGGGGCCAGACCAGGGGCAATGAGCAGTTCTTC. This sequence encodes CASSSPRGQTRGNEQFF.

The chain carries TRBV7-2 and TRBJ2-7; D might be TRBD1 (5 bases). The ends were cut back, 5 bases at V and 9 bases at J, with 17 bases in the middle. CDR3 length equals 13 residues. The germline V gene encodes CDR1 SGHTA and CDR2 FQGNSA. The DNA of the CDR3 is TGTGCCAGCAGCCCCGGCCAGGGAAGATTGCAGTACTTC. Amino acid sequence: CASSPGQGRLQYF.

DNA for the CDR3: TGTGCCAGCAGTGAATCACTAGCGGGCAGCTACGAGCAGTACTTC. This sequence encodes CASSESLAGSYEQYF. The chain joins TRBV6-1 to TRBJ2-7, with 9 positions matching TRBD2. This CDR3 is built from 15 residues. V was pared by 2 bases and J by 3 bases, with 5 bases of the junction left unmatched. Germline assignment: CDR1 MNHNS and CDR2 SASEGT.

The rearrangement links TRBV5-8 to TRBJ1-1; a weak D match, TRBD1 (6 bases). Trimming took off 5 bases at V and 1 base at J, with 18 bases between the two ends. Germline V gene sequence: CDR1 SGHTS, CDR2 YDEGEE. CDR3 length: 16 residues. In DNA, the CDR3 is TGTGCCAGCAGGTCGGCAGGGGCGAGTGAGAACACTGAAGCTTTCTTT. Translation gives CASRSAGASENTEAFF. Variable domain in full (rest from reference TRBV5-8 and TRBJ1-1): EAGVTQSPTHLIKTRGQQATLRCSPISGHTSVYWYQQALGLGLQFLLWYDEGEERNRGNFPPRFSGRQFPNYSSELNVNALELEDSALYLCASRSAGASENTEAFFGQGTRLTVV.

The gene calls are TRBV6-2 or TRBV6-3 and TRBJ2-1, with TRBD1 as a possible D gene (6 bases). In germline, CDR1 is MNHEY, CDR2 SVGEGT. The CDR3 has 15 amino acids. Trimming shortened V by 5 bases and J by 4 bases, and 15 bases separated the two germline ends. The CDR3: CASSKGGVSYNEQFF. Here the CDR3 DNA reads TGTGCCAGCAGTAAAGGGGGTGTTTCATACAATGAGCAGTTCTTC.